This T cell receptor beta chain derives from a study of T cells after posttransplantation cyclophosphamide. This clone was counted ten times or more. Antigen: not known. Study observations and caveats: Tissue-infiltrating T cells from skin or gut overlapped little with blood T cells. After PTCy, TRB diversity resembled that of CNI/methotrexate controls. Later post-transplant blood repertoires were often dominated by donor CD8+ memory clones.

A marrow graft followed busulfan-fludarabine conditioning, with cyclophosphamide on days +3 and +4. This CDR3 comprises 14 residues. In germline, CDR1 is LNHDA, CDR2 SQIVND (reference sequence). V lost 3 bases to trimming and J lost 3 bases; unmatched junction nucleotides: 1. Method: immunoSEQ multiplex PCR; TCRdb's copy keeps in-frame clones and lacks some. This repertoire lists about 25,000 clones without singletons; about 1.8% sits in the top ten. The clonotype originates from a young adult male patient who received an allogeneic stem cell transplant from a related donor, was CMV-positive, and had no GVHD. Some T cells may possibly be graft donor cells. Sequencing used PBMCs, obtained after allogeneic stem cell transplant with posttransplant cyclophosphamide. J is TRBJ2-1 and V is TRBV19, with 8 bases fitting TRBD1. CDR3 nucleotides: TGTGCCAGTAGTATGGGGACAGGCTACAATGAGCAGTTCTTC. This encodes CASSMGTGYNEQFF.